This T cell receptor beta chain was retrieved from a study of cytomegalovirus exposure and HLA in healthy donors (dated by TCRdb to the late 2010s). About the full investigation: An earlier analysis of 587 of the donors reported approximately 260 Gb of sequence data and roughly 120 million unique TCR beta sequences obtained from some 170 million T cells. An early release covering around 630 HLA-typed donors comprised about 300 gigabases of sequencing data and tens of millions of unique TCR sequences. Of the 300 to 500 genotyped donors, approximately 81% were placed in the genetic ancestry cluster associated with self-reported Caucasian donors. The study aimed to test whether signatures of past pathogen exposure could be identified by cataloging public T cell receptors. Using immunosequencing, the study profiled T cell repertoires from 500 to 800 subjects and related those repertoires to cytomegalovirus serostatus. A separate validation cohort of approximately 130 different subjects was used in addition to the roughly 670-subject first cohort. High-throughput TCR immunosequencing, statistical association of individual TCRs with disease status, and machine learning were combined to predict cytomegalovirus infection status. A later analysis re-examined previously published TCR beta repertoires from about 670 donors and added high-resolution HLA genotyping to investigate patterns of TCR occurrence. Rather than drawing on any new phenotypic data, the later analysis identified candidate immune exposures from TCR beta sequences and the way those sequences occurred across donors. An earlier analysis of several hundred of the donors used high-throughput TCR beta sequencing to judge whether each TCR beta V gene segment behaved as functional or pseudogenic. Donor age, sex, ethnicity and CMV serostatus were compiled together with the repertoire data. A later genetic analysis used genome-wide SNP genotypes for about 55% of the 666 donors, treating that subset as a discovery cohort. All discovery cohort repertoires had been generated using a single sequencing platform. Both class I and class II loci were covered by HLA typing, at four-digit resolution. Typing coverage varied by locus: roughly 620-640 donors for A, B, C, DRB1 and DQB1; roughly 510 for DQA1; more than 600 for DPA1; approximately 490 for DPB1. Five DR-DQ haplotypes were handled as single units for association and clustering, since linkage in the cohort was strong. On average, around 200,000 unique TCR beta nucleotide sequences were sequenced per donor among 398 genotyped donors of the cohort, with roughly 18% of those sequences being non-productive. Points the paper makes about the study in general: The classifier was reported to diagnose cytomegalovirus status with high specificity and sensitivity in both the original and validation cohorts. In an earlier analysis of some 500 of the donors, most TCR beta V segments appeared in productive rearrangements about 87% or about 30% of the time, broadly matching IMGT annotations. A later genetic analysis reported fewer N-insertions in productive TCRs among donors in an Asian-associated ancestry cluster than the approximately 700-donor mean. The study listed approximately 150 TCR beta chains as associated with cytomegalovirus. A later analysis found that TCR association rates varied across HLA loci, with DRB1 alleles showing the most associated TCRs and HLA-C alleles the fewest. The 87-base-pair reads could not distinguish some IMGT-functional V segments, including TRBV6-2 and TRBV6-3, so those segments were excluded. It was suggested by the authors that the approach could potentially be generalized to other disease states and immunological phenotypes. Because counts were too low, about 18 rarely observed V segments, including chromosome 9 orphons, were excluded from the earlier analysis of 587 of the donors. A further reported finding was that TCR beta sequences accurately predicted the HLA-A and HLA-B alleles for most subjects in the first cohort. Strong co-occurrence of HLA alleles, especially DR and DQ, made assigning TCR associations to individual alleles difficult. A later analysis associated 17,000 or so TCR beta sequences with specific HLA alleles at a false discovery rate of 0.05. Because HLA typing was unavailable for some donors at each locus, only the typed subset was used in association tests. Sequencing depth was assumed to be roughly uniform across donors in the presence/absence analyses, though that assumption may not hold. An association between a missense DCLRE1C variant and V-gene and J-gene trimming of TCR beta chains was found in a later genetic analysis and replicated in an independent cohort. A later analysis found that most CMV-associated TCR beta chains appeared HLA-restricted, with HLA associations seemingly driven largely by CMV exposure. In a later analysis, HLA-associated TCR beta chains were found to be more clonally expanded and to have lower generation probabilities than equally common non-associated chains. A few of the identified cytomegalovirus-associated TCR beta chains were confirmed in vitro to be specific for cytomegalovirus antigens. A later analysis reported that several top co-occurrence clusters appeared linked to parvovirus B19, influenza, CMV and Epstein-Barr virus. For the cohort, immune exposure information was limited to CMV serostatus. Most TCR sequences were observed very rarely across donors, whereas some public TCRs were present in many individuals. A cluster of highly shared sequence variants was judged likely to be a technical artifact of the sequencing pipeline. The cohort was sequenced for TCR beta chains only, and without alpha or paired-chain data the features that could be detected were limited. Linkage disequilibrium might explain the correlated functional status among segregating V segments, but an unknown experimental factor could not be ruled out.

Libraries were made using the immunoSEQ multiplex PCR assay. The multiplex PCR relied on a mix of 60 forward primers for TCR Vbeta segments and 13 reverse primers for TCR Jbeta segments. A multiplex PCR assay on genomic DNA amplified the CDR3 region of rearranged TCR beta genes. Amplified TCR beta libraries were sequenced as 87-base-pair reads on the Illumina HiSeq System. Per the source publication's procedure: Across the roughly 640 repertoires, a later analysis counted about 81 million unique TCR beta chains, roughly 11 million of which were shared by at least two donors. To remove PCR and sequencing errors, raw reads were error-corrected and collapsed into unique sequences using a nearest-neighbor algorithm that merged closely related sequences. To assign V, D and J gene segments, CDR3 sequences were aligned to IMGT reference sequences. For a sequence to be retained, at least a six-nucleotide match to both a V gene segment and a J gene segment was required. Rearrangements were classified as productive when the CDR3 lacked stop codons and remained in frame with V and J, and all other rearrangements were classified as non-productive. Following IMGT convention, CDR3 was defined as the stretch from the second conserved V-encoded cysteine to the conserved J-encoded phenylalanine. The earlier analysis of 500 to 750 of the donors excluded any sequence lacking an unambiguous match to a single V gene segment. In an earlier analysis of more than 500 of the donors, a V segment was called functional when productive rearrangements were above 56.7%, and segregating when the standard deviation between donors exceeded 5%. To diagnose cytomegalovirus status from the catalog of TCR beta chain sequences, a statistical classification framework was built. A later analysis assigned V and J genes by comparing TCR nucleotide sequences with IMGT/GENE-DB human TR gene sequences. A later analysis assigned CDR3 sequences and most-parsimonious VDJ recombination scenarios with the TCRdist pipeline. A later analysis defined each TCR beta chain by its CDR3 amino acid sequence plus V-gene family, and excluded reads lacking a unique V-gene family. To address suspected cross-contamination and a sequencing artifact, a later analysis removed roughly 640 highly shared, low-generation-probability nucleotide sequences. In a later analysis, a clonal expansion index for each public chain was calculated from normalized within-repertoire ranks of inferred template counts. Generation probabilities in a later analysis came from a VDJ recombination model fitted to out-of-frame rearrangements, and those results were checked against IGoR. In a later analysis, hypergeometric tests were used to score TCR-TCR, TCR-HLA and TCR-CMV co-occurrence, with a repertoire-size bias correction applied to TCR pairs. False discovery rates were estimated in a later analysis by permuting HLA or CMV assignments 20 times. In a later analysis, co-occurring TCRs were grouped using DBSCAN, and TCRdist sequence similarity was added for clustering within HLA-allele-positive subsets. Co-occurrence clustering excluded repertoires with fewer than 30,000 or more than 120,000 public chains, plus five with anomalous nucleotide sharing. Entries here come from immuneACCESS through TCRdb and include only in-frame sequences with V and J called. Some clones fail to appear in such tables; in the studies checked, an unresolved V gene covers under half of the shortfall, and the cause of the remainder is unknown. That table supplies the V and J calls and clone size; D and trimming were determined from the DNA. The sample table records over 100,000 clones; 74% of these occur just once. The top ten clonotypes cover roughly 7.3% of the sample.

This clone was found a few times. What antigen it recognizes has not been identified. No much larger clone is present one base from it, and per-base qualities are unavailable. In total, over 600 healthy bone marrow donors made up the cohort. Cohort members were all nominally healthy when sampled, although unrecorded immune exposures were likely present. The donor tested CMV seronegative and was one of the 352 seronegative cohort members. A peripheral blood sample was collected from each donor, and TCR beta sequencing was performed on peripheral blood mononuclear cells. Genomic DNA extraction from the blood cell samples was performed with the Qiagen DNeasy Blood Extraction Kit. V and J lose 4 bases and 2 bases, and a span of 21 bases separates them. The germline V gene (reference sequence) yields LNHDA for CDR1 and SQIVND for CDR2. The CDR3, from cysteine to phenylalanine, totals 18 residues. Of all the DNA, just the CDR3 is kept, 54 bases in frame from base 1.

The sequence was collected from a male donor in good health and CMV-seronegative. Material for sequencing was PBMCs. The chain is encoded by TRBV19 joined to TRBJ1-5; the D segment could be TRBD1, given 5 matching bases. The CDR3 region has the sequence CASSKYTGTFLRNQPQHF. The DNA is TGTGCCAGTAGTAAATACACCGGGACTTTCCTTCGCAATCAGCCCCAGCATTTT.